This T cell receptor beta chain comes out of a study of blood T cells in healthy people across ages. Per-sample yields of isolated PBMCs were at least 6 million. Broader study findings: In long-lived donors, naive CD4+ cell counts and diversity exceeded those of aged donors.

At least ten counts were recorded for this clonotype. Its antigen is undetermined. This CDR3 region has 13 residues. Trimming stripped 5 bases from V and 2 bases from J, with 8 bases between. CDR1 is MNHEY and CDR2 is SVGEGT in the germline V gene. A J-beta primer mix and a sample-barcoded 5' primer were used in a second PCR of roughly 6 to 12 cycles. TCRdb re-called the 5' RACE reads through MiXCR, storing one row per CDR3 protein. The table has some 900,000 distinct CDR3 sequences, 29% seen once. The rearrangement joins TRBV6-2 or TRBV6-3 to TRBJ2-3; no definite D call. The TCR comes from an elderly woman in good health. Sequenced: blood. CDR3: CASSTYHTDTQYF. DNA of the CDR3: TGTGCCAGCAGTACCTATCACACAGATACGCAGTATTTT.